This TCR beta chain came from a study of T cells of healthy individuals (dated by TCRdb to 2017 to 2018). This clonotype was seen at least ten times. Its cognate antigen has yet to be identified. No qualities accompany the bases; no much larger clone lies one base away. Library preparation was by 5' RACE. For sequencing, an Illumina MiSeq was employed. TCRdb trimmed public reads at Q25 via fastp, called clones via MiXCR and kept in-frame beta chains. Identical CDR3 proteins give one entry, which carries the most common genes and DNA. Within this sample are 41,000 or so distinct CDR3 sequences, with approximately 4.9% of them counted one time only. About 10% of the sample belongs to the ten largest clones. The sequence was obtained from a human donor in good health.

Here is the DNA: TGTGCCAGCCTGTTTTGGGATTCACCCCTCCACTTT. Its amino acids are CASLFWDSPLHF. Recombination connected TRBV11-1 to TRBJ1-6; the D gene cannot be named for sure. According to the germline V gene (reference sequence), CDR1 reads SGHAT and CDR2 reads FQDESV. Deletion took 8 bases off V and 8 bases off J, with a span of 10 bases between the germline ends. There are 12 amino acids in the CDR3, from cysteine to phenylalanine inclusive. The only DNA kept is the CDR3, 36 bases in frame from the first base.